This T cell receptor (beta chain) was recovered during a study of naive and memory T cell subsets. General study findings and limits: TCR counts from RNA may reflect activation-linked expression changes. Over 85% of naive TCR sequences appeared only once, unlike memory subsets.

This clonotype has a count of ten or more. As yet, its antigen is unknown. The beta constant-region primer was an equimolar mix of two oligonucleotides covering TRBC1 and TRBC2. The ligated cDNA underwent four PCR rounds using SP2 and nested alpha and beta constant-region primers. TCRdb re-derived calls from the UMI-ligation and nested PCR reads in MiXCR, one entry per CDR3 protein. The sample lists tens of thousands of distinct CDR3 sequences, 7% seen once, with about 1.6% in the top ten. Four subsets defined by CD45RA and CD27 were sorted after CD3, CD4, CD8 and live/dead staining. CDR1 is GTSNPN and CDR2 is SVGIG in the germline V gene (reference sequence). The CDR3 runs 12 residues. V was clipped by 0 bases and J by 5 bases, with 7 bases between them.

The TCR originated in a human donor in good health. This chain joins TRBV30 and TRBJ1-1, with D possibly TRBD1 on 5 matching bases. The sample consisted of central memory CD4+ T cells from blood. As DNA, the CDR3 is TGTGCCTGGAGTGTAAGGGGAACTGAAGCTTTCTTT. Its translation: CAWSVRGTEAFF.